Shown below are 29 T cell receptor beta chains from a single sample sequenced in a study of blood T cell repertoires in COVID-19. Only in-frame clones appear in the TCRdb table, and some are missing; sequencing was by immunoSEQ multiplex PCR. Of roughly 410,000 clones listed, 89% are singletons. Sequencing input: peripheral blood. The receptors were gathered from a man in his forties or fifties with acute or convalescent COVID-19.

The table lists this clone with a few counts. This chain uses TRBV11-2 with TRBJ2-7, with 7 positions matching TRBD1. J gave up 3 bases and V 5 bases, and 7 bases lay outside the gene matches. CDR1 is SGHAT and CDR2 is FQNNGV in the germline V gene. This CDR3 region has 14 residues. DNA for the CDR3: TGTGCCAGCAGCCCCGGGGACAGCCGCTACGAGCAGTACTTC. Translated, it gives CASSPGDSRYEQYF. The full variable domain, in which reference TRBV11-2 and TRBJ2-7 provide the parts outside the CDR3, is EAGVAQSPRYKIIEKRQSVAFWCNPISGHATLYWYQQILGQGPKLLIQFQNNGVVDDSQLPKDRFSAERLKGVDSTLKIQPAKLEDSAVYLCASSPGDSRYEQYFGPGTRLTVT.

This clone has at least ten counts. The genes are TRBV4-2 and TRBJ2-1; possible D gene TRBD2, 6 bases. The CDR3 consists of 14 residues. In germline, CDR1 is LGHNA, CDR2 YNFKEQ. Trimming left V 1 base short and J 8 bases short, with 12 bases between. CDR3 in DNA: TGTGCCAGCAGCCAAGGGTCTAGGAGGGATGAGCAGTTCTTC. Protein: CASSQGSRRDEQFF.

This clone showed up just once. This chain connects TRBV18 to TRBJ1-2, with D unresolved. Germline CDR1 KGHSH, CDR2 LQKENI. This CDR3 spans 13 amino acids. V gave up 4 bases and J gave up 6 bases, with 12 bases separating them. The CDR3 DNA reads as TGTGCCAGCTCACTACAGACCAAGCATGGCTACACCTTC. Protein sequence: CASSLQTKHGYTF.

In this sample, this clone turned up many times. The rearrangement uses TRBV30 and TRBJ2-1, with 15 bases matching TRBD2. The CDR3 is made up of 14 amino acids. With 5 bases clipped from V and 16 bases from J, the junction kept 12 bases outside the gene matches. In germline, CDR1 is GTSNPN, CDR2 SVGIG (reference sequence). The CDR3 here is CAWGIGLAGGLSFF. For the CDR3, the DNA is TGTGCCTGGGGAATCGGACTAGCGGGGGGGCTTTCCTTCTTC.

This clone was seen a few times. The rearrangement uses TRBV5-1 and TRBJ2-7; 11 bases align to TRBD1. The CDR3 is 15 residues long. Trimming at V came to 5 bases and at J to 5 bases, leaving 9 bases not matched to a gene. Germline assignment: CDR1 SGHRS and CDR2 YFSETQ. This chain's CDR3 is CASRDVGTGGNEQYF. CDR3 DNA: TGCGCCAGCAGGGATGTGGGGACAGGGGGAAACGAGCAGTACTTC.

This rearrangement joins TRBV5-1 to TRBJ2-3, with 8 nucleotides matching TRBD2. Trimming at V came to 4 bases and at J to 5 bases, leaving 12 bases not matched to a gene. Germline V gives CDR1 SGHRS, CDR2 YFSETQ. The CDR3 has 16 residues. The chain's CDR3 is CASSLIAGTCGDTQYF. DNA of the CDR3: TGCGCCAGCAGCCTCATAGCGGGGACCTGTGGAGATACGCAGTATTTT. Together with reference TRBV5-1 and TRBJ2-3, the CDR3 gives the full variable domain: KAGVTQTPRYLIKTRGQQVTLSCSPISGHRSVSWYQQTPGQGLQFLFEYFSETQRNKGNFPGRFSGRQFSNSRSEMNVSTLELGDSALYLCASSLIAGTCGDTQYFGPGTRLTVL.

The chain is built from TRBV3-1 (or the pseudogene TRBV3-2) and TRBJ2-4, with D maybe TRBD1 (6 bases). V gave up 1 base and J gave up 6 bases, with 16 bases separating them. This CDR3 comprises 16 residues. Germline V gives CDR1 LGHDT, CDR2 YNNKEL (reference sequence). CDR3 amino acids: CASSQAYSDRANIQYF. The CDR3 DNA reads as TGTGCCAGCAGCCAAGCTTACTCGGACAGAGCAAACATTCAGTACTTC.

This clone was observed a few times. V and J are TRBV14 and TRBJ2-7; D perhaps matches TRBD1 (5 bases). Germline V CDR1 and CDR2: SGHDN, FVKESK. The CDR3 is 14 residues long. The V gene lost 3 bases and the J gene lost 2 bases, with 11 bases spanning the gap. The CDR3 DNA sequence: TGTGCCAGCAGCCAGATAACAGGTACCTACGAGCAGTACTTC. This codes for CASSQITGTYEQYF.

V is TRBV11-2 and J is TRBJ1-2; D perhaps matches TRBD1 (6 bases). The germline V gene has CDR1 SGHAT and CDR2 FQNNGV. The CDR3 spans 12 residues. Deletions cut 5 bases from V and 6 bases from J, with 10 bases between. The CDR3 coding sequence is TGTGCCAGCAGCCAAGAGGGGGATGGCTACACCTTC. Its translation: CASSQEGDGYTF.

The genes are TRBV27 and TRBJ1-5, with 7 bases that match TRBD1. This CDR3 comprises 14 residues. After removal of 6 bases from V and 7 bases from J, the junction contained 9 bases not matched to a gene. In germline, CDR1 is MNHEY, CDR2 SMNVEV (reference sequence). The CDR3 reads CASRIRGLSQPQHF. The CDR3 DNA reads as TGTGCCAGCAGGATAAGGGGGCTATCCCAGCCCCAGCATTTT.

The chain's CDR3 is CASSPGQGYHEQFF. CDR3 in DNA: TGTGCCAGCAGCCCGGGACAGGGGTACCATGAGCAGTTCTTC. The chain is built from TRBV7-9 and TRBJ2-1; the match to TRBD1 covers 10 bases. The junction had 6 bases not matched to a gene; V was cut back by 5 bases and J by 8 bases. CDR3 size: 14 residues. CDR1 SEHNR and CDR2 FQNEAQ come from the germline V gene (reference sequence).

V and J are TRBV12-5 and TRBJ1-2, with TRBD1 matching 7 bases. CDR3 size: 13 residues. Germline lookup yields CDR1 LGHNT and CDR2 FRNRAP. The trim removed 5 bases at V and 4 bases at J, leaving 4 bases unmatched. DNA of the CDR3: TGTGCTAGTGGTGGGGCAGGGGGCTATGGCTACACCTTC. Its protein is CASGGAGGYGYTF.

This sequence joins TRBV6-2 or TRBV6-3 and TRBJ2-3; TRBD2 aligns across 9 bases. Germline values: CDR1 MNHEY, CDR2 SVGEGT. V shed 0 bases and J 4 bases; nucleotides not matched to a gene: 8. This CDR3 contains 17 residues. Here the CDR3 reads CASSYSPAGGIPDTQYF. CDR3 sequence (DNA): TGTGCCAGCAGTTACTCCCCGGCGGGGGGGATTCCAGATACGCAGTATTTT.

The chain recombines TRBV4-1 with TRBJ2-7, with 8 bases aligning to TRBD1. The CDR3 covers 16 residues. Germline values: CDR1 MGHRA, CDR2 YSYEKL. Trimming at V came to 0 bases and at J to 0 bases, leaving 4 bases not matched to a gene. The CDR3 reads CASSQDSGTGSYEQYF. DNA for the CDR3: TGCGCCAGCAGCCAAGATTCCGGGACAGGCTCCTACGAGCAGTACTTC.

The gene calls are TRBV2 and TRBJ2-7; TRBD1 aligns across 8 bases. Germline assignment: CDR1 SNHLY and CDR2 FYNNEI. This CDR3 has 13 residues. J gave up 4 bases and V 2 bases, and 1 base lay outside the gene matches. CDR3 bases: TGTGCCAGCAGTGAACAGGGGGCTTACGAGCAGTACTTC. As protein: CASSEQGAYEQYF.

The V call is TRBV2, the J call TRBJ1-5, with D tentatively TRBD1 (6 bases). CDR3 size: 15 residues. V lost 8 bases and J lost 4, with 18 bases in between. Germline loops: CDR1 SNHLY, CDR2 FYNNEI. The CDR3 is CASEGVRTLNQPQHF. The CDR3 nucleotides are TGTGCCAGCGAGGGGGTTAGAACCCTAAATCAGCCCCAGCATTTT.

The CDR3 loop is CATSRDRAGNEKLFF. Here the CDR3 DNA reads TGTGCCACCAGCAGAGATCGGGCGGGGAACGAAAAACTGTTTTTT. J is TRBJ1-4 and V is TRBV15; D is uncertain. Trimming stripped 0 bases from V and 8 bases from J, with 13 bases between. The CDR3 length is 15 residues. The germline V gene encodes CDR1 LNHNV and CDR2 YYDKDF (reference sequence).

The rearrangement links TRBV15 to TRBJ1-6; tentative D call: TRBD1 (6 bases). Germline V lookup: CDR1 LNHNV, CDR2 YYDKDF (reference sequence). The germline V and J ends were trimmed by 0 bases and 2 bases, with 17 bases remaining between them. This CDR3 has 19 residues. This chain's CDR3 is CATSRDISGGNAYNSPLHF. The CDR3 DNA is TGTGCCACCAGCAGAGATATATCGGGGGGCAATGCCTATAATTCACCCCTCCACTTT.

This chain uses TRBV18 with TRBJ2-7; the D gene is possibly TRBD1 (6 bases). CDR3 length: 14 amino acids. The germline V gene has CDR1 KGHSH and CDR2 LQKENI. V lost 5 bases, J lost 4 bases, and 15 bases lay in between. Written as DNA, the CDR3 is TGTGCCAGCTCATCGGACAGACTGAGATACGAGCAGTACTTC. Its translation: CASSSDRLRYEQYF.

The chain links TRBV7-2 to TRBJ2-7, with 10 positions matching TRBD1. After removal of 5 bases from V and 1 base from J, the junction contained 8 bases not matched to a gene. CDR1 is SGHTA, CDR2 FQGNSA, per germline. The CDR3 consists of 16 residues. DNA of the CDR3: TGTGCCAGCAGCCTTAGACAGGGGGCGAGTTCCTACGAGCAGTACTTC. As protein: CASSLRQGASSYEQYF.

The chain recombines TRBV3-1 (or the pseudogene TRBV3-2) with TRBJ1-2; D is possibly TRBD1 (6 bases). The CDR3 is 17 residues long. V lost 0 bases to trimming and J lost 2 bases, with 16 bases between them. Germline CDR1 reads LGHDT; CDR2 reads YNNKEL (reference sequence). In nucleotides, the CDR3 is TGTGCCAGCAGCCAAGAACGGAGTTGGGACACGAACTATGGCTACACCTTC. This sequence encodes CASSQERSWDTNYGYTF.

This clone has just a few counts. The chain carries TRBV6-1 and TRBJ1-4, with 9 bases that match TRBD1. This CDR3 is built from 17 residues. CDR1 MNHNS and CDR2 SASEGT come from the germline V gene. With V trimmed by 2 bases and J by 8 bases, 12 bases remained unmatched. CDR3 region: CASSEFPPGQGYEKLFF. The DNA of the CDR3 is TGTGCCAGCAGTGAATTCCCCCCGGGACAGGGATACGAAAAACTGTTTTTT.

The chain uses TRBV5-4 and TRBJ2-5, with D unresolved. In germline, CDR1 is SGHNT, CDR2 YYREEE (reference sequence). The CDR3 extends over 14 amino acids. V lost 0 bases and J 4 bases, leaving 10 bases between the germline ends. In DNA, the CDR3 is TGTGCCAGCAGCTTGGCTCTGGCAGTAGAGACCCAGTACTTC. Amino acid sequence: CASSLALAVETQYF.

The CDR3 loop is CASSERPNEQFF. DNA of the CDR3: TGTGCCAGCAGTGAGCGGCCCAATGAGCAGTTCTTC. This chain connects TRBV25-1 to TRBJ2-1; no clear D. V lost 3 bases and J lost 6, with 6 bases in between. There are 12 residues in the CDR3. The germline V gene has CDR1 MGHDK and CDR2 SYGVNS.

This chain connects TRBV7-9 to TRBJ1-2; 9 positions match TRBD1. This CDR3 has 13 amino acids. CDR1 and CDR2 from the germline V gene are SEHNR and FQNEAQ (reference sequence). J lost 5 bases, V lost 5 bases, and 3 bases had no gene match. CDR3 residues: CASSADRGYGYTF. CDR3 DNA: TGTGCCAGCAGCGCGGACAGGGGTTATGGCTACACCTTC.

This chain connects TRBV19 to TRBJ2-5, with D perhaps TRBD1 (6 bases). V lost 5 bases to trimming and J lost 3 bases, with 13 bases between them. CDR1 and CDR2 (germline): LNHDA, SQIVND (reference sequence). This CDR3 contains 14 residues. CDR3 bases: TGTGCCAGTAGTGTCAGGGGCTTCAAAGAGACCCAGTACTTC. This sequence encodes CASSVRGFKETQYF.

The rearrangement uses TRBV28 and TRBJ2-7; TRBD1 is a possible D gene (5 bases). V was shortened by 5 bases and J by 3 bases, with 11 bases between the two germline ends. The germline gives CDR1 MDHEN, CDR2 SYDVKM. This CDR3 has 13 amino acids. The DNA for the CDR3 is TGTGCCAGCAGTCCACGACAGCTCTACGAGCAGTACTTC. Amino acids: CASSPRQLYEQYF.

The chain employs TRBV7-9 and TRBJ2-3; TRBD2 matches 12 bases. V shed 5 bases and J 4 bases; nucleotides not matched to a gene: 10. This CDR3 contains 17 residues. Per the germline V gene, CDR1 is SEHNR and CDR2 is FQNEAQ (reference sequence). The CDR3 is CASSPPTSGRGADTQYF. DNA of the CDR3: TGTGCCAGCAGCCCCCCGACTAGCGGGAGAGGTGCAGATACGCAGTATTTT. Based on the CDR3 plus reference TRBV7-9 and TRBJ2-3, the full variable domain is DTGVSQNPRHKITKRGQNVTFRCDPISEHNRLYWYRQTLGQGPEFLTYFQNEAQLEKSRLLSDRFSAERPKGSFSTLEIQRTEQGDSAMYLCASSPPTSGRGADTQYFGPGTRLTVL.

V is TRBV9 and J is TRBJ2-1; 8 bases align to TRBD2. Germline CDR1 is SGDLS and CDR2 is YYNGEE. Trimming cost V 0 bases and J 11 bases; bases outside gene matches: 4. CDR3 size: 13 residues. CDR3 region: CASSVGSGGQQFF. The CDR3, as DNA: TGTGCCAGCAGCGTAGGGAGCGGGGGCCAGCAGTTCTTC.